This T cell receptor (beta chain) was found in a study of blood T cell repertoires in COVID-19. The wider study: COVID-19 samples, acute and convalescent, were from the United States, Italy and Spain. T cells, B-cell-depleted T cells, or PBMCs provided the cDNA or gDNA that served as material.

In the source study's methods: From reference gene primer amplification, estimates of nucleated cell counts were derived. Method: immunoSEQ multiplex PCR; TCRdb's copy keeps in-frame clones and lacks some. V and J calls and clone size are given by that table; D and trimming were obtained from the DNA. The data show 110,000 or so clones, with about 86% seen just once and roughly two fifths held by the top ten. This CDR3 comprises 13 residues. The V end lost 0 bases, the J end lost 5 bases, and 7 bases lay between the germline ends. Germline V gene lookup returns CDR1 SGHDN and CDR2 FVKESK. Input material: peripheral blood. J is TRBJ1-1 and V is TRBV14, with D maybe TRBD1 (5 bases). The TCR comes from a man older than 75 with acute or convalescent COVID-19. The CDR3 loop is CASSQDRGTEAFF. CDR3 sequence (DNA): TGTGCCAGCAGCCAAGATCGGGGGACTGAAGCTTTCTTT.